The clone carrying this T cell receptor beta chain showed up just a few times. The sample originates from a study of cytomegalovirus exposure and HLA in healthy donors. The PCR contained 60 Vbeta and 13 Jbeta primers. Repertoires were generated with immunoSEQ multiplex PCR, while TCRdb's copy carries only in-frame clones and drops some. This sample has about 190,000 clones, with roughly four fifths found just once. This CDR3 contains 16 residues. Germline assignment: CDR1 SNHLY and CDR2 FYNNEI. The V gene end was trimmed by 6 bases and the J gene end by 2 bases; junction bases not matched to a gene: 5.

The V call is TRBV2, the J call TRBJ2-6; 9 bases are shared with TRBD1. The source material was PBMCs. The sequence derives from a woman aged 25 to 45 in good health and CMV-seropositive. This CDR3 is CASRRTGDPGANVLTF. The CDR3 nucleotides are TGTGCCAGCAGGCGGACAGGGGACCCTGGGGCCAACGTCCTGACTTTC.